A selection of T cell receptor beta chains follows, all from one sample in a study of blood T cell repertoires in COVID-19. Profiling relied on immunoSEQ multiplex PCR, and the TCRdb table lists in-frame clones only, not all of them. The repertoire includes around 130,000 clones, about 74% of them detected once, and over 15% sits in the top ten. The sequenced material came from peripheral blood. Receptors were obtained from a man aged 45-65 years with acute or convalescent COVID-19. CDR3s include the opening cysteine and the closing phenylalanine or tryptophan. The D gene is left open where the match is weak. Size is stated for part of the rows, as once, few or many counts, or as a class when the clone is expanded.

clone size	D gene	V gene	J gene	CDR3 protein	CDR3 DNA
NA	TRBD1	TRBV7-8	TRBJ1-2	CASSPQKQGDSNYGYTF	TGTGCCAGCAGCCCACAGAAACAGGGGGATTCTAACTATGGCTACACCTTC
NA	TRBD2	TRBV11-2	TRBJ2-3	CASSLVMGLAGGRTDTQYF	TGTGCCAGCAGCTTAGTAATGGGACTAGCGGGGGGGCGGACAGATACGCAGTATTTT
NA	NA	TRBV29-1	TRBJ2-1	CSVEVRPGSEQFF	TGCAGCGTTGAAGTTCGACCCGGGAGCGAGCAGTTCTTC
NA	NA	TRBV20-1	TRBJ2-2	CSASGGTGELFF	TGCAGTGCTAGTGGAGGGACCGGGGAGCTGTTTTTT
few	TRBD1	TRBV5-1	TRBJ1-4	CASAEDRAYEKLFF	TGCGCCAGCGCTGAGGACAGGGCTTATGAAAAACTGTTTTTT
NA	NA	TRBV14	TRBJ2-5	CASSQDRGQETQYF	TGTGCCAGCAGCCAAGACAGGGGCCAAGAGACCCAGTACTTC
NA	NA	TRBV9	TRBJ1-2	CASSVDLGLKAEGYTF	TGTGCCAGCAGCGTAGATCTGGGACTCAAGGCGGAAGGCTACACCTTC
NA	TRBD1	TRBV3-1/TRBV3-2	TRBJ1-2	CASGQGNYGYTF	TGTGCCTCGGGACAGGGTAACTATGGCTACACCTTC
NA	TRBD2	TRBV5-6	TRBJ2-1	CASGRTSGVNNEQFF	TGTGCCAGCGGGAGGACTAGCGGGGTAAACAATGAGCAGTTCTTC
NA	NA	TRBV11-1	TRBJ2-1	CASSLGDINEQFF	TGTGCCAGCAGCTTAGGAGATATCAATGAGCAGTTCTTC
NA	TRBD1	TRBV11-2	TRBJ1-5	CASSLVGGGHQPQHF	TGTGCCAGCAGCTTAGTTGGAGGGGGCCATCAGCCCCAGCATTTT
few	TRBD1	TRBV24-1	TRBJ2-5	CATSDSRGLETQYF	TGTGCCACCAGTGACTCCAGGGGGCTAGAGACCCAGTACTTC
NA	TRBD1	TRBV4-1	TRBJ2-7	CASSQVDRETEQYF	TGCGCCAGCAGCCAAGTAGACAGGGAGACCGAGCAGTACTTC
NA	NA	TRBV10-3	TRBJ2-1	CAISEGAWRSSSYNEQFF	TGTGCCATCAGTGAGGGTGCCTGGCGGAGCAGCTCCTACAATGAGCAGTTCTTC
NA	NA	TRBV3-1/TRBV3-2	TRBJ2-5	CASSQGVLAETQYF	TGTGCCAGCAGCCAAGGGGTCCTAGCGGAGACCCAGTACTTC
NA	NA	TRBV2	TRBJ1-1	CASSEGQGILNTEAFF	TGTGCCAGCAGTGAGGGGCAGGGGATATTGAACACTGAAGCTTTCTTT
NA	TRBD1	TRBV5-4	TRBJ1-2	CASSSRDRAYGYTF	TGTGCCAGCAGCTCCCGGGACAGGGCTTATGGCTACACCTTC
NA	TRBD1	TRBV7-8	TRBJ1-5	CASSLGRQGGLNQPQHF	TGTGCCAGCAGCTTAGGGAGACAGGGTGGGTTAAATCAGCCCCAGCATTTT
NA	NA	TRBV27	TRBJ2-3	CASSLITGPSTDTQYF	TGTGCCAGCAGTTTAATTACGGGTCCTAGCACAGATACGCAGTATTTT
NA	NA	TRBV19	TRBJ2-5	CASSGGRWQETQYF	TGTGCCAGTAGTGGGGGGAGATGGCAAGAGACCCAGTACTTC
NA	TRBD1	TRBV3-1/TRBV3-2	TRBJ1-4	CASSQDREGGDKKLFF	TGTGCCAGCAGCCAAGATCGCGAAGGGGGCGATAAAAAACTGTTTTTT
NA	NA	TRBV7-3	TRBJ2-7	CASSLWGGDEQYF	TGTGCCAGCAGCTTATGGGGGGGCGATGAGCAGTACTTC
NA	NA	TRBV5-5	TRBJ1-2	CASSLQGDYGYTF	TGTGCCAGCAGCTTGCAGGGCGACTATGGCTACACCTTC